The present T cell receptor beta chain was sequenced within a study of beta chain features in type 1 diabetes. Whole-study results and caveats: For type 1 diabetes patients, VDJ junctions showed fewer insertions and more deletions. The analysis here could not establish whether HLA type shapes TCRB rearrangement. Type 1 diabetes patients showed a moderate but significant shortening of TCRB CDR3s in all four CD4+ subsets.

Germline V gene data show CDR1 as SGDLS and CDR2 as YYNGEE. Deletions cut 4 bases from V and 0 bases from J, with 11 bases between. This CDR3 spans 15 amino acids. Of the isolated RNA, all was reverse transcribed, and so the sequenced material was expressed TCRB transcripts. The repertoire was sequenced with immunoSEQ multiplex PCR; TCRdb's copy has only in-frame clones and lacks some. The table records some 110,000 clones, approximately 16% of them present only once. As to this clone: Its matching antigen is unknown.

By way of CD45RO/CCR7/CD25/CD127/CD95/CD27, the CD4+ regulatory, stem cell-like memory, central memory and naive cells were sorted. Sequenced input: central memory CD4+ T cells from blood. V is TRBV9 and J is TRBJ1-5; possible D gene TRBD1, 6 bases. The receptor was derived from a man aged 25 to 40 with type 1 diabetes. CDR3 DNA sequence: TGTGCCAGCAGCCCTGGGGGGCCTAGCAATCAGCCCCAGCATTTT. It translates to CASSPGGPSNQPQHF.